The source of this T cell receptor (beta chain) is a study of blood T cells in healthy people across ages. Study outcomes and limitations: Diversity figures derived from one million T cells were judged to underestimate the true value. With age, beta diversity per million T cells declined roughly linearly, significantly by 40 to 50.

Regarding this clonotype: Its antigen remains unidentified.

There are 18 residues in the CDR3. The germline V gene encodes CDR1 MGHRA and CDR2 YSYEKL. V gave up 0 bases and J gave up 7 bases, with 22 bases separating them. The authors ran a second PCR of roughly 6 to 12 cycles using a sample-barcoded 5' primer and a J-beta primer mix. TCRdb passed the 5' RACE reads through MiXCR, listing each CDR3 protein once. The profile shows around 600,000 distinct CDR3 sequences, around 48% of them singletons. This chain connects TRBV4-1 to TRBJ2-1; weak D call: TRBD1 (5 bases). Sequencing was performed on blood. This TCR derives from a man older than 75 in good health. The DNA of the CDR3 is TGCGCCAGCAGCCAAGAGAGACCCACAGGTACTCGCCTAAATGAGCAGTTCTTC. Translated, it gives CASSQERPTGTRLNEQFF.